The 9 T cell receptor beta chains given below trace back to one sample, sequenced in a study of immune characterization of retroperitoneal liposarcoma. TCRdb itself ran the PCR reads through MiXCR, one entry per CDR3 protein. The sample holds fewer than 25,000 distinct CDR3 sequences, around 38% seen once. The specimen was blood. The receptors stem from a male donor with retroperitoneal liposarcoma.

The rearrangement links TRBV12-3 or TRBV12-4 to TRBJ2-1; 14 positions agree with TRBD2. V shed 5 bases, J shed 10 bases, and the junction held 10 bases outside the gene matches. This CDR3 region has 16 residues. CDR3 DNA sequence: TGTGCCAGCAGTCCTGGGACTAGCGGGAGTCTGAGGGAGCAGTTCTTC. It yields the protein CASSPGTSGSLREQFF.

In this sample, this clonotype is medium-sized. The chain uses TRBV12-3 or TRBV12-4 and TRBJ2-5; D gene ambiguous. The CDR3 is made up of 14 amino acids. Trimming left V 0 bases short and J 5 bases short, with 10 bases between. CDR3 coding DNA: TGTGCCAGCAGTTTAGCAGGGTTGGGGGAGACCCAGTACTTC. The encoded protein is CASSLAGLGETQYF.

Ten or more counts support this clonotype. V is TRBV27 and J is TRBJ2-7; either TRBD1 or TRBD2 may fit D (5 bases each). This CDR3 region has 16 residues. Germline CDR1 and CDR2: MNHEY and SMNVEV (reference sequence). V was pared by 0 bases and J by 0 bases, with 12 bases between. CDR3 in DNA: TGTGCCAGCAGTTTATCGATAGGGGAGAGCTCCTACGAGCAGTACTTC. Encoded protein: CASSLSIGESSYEQYF.

In its sample, this clonotype is medium-sized. The rearrangement joins TRBV6-1 to TRBJ2-1; 10 bases fit TRBD2. CDR3 size: 15 residues. V gave up 6 bases and J gave up 6 bases; unmatched junction bases: 8. Per the germline V gene, CDR1 is MNHNS and CDR2 is SASEGT. CDR3 nucleotide sequence: TGTGCCAGCAGAAAAAAAGCGGGGGGGCCCAATGAGCAGTTCTTC. Translating gives CASRKKAGGPNEQFF.

This clonotype is medium-sized by share. V and J are TRBV12-3 or TRBV12-4 and TRBJ2-1, with 13 bases matching TRBD2. Trimming removed 5 bases from V and 10 bases from J; junction bases left unmatched: 11. The CDR3 is 16 amino acids. The CDR3 spells CASSPTTSGRLYEQFF. CDR3 nucleotide sequence: TGTGCCAGCAGTCCCACGACTAGCGGGAGGTTATACGAGCAGTTCTTC.

The genes are TRBV7-6 and TRBJ2-5; 10 nucleotides line up with TRBD1. Matching the DNA end better, TRBJ2-7 makes the J call doubtful. The CDR3 is made up of 16 amino acids. The V gene's germline CDR1 is SGHVS and CDR2 FNYEAQ. The CDR3 is CASTPQPGQGKDEQYF. DNA of the CDR3: TGTGCCAGCACCCCCCAGCCGGGACAGGGGAAGGACGAGCAGTACTTC.

The chain is built from TRBV10-1 and TRBJ2-5; TRBD2 aligns across 10 bases. Per the germline V gene, CDR1 is WNHNN and CDR2 is SYGVQD (reference sequence). Trimming at V came to 3 bases and at J to 5 bases, leaving 6 bases not matched to a gene. CDR3 length: 15 residues. This CDR3 is CASSEASGSGETQYF. CDR3 in DNA: TGCGCCAGCAGTGAAGCTAGCGGGAGCGGGGAGACCCAGTACTTC.

The chain recombines TRBV6-1 with TRBJ1-4; D remains unclear. The CDR3 runs 13 residues. V dropped 6 bases and J dropped 6 bases, with 11 bases sitting between them. CDR1 MNHNS and CDR2 SASEGT come from the germline V gene. In nucleotides, the CDR3 is TGTGCCAGCAGGACTCCCTTGGATGAAAAACTGTTTTTT. Protein sequence: CASRTPLDEKLFF.

The chain is built from TRBV5-1 and TRBJ2-5; a possible D gene is TRBD2 (5 bases). The end of the DNA aligns better with TRBJ2-7, so the J call may be wrong. The CDR3 contains 13 residues. CDR1 SGHRS and CDR2 YFSETQ come from the germline V gene. The CDR3 sequence: CASSLARGYEQYF. CDR3 coding DNA: TGCGCCAGCAGCTTGGCCCGGGGCTACGAGCAGTACTTC.